The TCR beta chain under discussion was sequenced for a study of CD4 T cells in relation to SARS-CoV-2 and coronaviruses. Overall study context: A couple of subjects were Hispanic; patients were roughly 8 males and a handful of females.

J was trimmed by 1 base and V by 3 bases; bases with no gene match: 4. Germline loops: CDR1 KGHSH, CDR2 LQKENI. The CDR3 length is 15 residues. Clones were sequenced by immunoSEQ multiplex PCR, and TCRdb holds only the in-frame ones, with some missing. The table has 30,000 to 45,000 clones, roughly 90% seen once. This chain joins TRBV18 and TRBJ2-7; 9 nucleotides line up with TRBD1. The clonotype originates from an adult with COVID-19. The sequenced material came from memory CD4+ T cells from PBMCs. The CDR3 nucleotides are TGTGCCAGCTCACCGGGGACAGGGAGGTCCTACGAGCAGTACTTC. Translating gives CASSPGTGRSYEQYF. Using reference TRBV18 and TRBJ2-7 for the parts outside the CDR3, the full variable domain is NAGVMQNPRHLVRRRGQEARLRCSPMKGHSHVYWYRQLPEEGLKFMVYLQKENIIDESGMPKERFSAEFPKEGPSILRIQQVVRGDSAAYFCASSPGTGRSYEQYFGPGTRLTVT.